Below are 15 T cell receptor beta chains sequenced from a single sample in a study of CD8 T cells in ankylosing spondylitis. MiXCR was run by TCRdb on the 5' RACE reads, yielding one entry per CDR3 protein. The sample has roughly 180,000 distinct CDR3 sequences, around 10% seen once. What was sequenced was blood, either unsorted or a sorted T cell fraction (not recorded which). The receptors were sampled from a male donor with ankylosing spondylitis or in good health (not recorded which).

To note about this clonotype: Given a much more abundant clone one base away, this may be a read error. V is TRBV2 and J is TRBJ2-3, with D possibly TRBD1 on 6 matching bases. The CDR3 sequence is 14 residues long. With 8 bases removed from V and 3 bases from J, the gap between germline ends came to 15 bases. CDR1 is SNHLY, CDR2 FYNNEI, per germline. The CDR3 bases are TGTGCCAGCGGGGGCCCAGGGGCGACAGATACGCAGTATTTT. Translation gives CASGGPGATDTQYF.

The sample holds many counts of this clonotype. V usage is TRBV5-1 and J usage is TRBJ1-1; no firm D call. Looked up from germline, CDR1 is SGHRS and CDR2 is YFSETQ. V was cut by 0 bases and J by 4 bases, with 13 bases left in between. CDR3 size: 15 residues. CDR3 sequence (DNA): TGCGCCAGCAGCTTGGACACCCAGGTTAGCACTGAAGCTTTCTTT. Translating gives CASSLDTQVSTEAFF.

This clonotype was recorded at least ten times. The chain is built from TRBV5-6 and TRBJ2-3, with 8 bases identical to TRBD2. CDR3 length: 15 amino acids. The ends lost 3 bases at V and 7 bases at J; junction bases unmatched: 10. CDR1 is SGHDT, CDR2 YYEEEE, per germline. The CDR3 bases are TGTGCCAGCAGCTCTTCTTTAGCGGGATGGAATACGCAGTATTTT. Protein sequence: CASSSSLAGWNTQYF.

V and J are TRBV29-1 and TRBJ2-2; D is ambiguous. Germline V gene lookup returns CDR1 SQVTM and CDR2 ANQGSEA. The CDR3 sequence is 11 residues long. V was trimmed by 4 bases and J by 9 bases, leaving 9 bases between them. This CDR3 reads CSVVVDRELFF. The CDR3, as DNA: TGCAGCGTTGTTGTCGACCGGGAGCTGTTTTTT.

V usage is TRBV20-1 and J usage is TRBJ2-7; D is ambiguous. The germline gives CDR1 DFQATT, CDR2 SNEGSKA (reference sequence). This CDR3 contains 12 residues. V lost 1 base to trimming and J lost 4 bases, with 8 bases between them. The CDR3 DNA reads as TGCAGTGCTAGAGTAGCTGCGTACGAGCAGTACTTC. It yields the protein CSARVAAYEQYF.

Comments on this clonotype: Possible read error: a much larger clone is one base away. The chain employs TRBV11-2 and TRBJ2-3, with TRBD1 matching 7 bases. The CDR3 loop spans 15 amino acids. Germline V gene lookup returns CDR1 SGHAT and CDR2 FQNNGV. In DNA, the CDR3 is TGTGCCAACAGCATCCGGGACAGTTGGACAGATACGCAGTATTTT. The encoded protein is CANSIRDSWTDTQYF.

The CDR3 nucleotides read TGTGCCACCAGCAGACTTGGGACGTATGGCTACACCTTC. It yields the protein CATSRLGTYGYTF. V gene TRBV15 combines with J gene TRBJ1-2; a possible D gene is TRBD1 (5 bases). Trimming pared 2 bases from V and 5 bases from J, leaving 9 bases between. The germline gives CDR1 LNHNV, CDR2 YYDKDF (reference sequence). CDR3 length equals 13 residues.

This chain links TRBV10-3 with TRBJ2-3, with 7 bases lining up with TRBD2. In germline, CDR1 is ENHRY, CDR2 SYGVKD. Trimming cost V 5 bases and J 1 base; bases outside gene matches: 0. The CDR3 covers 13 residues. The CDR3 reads CAISRGGTDTQYF. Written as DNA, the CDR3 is TGTGCCATCAGTCGGGGGGGCACAGATACGCAGTATTTT.

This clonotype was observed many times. CDR3 sequence reads: CASSPGGSYGYTF. In DNA form, the CDR3 reads TGTGCCAGCAGCCCCGGGGGCAGCTATGGCTACACCTTC. This chain uses TRBV12-3 or TRBV12-4 with TRBJ1-2, with D possibly matching TRBD1 (6 bases). Trimming cost V 6 bases and J 4 bases, with 12 bases left between them. The CDR3 totals 13 residues.

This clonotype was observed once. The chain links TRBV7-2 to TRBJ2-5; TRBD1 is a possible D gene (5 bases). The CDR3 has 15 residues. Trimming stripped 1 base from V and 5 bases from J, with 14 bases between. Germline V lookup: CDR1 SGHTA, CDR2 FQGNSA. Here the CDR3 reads CASSLGPGLYETQYF. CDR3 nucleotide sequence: TGTGCCAGCAGCTTAGGGCCAGGGCTTTACGAGACCCAGTACTTC.

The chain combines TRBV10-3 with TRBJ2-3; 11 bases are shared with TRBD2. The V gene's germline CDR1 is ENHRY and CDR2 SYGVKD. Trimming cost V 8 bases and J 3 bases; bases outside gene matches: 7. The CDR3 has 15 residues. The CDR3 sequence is CAIGRSGRDTDTQYF. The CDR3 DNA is TGTGCCATCGGTCGTAGCGGGAGGGATACAGATACGCAGTATTTT.

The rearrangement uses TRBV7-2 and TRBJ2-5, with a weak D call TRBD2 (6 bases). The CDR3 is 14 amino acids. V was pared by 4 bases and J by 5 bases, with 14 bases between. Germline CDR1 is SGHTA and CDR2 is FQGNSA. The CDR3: CASSSPRGLETQYF. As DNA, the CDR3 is TGTGCCAGCAGCTCCCCTCGGGGGTTGGAGACCCAGTACTTC. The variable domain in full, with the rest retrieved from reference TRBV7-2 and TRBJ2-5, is GAGVSQSPSNKVTEKGKDVELRCDPISGHTALYWYRQSLGQGLEFLIYFQGNSAPDKSGLPSDRFSAERTGGSVSTLTIQRTQQEDSAVYLCASSSPRGLETQYFGPGTRLLVL.

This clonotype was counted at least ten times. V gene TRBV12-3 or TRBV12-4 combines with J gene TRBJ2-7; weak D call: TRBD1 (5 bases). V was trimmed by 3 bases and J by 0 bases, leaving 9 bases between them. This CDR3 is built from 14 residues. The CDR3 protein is CASSFDSLSYEQYF. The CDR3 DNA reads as TGTGCCAGCAGTTTCGACAGTCTCTCCTACGAGCAGTACTTC.

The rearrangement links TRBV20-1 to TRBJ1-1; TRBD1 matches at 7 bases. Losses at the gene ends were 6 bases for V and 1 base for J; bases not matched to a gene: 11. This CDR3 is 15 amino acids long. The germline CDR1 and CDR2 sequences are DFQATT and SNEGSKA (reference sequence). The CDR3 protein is CSATSPDRPNTEAFF. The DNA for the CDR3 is TGCAGTGCCACCAGCCCGGACAGGCCGAACACTGAAGCTTTCTTT.

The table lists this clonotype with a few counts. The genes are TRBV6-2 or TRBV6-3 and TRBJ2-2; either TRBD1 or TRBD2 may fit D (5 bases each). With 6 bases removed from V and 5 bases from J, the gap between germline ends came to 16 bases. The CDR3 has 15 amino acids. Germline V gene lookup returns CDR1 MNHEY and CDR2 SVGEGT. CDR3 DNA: TGTGCCAGCAGCCTAGACGGGGCGGAGACCGGGGAGCTGTTTTTT. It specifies CASSLDGAETGELFF.